This T cell receptor beta chain was sequenced for a study of PD-1 blockade in classical Hodgkin lymphoma. Profiling relied on immunoSEQ multiplex PCR, and the TCRdb table lists in-frame clones only, not all of them. The table includes about 53,000 clones, more than 65% detected once. CDR3 length equals 16 residues. The V segment lost 4 bases and the J segment 1 base; nucleotides outside the gene matches: 10. Germline CDR1 SGHDN, CDR2 FVKESK. There was relapse after autologous stem cell transplantation in every patient, and there was variation in brentuximab vedotin exposure. The genes are TRBV14 and TRBJ2-7; 7 nucleotides agree with TRBD2. This TCR was recovered from a human donor with classical Hodgkin lymphoma. Material: peripheral blood mononuclear cells (PBMCs), obtained at baseline. The CDR3 is CASSPLLALQSYEQYF. As DNA, the CDR3 is TGTGCCAGCAGCCCCTTACTAGCGCTCCAATCCTACGAGCAGTACTTC.